This TCR beta chain was recorded in a study of human T cells and chemical hapten exposure. The time point was: pre-sensitization, week 0. Treatment reported: therapeutic diphenylcyclopropenone sensitization with weekly scalp DPC. This clonotype was seen a handful of times. This probably arose from a read error, given a far larger clone one base away. One entry per CDR3 protein results from TCRdb running MiXCR on the RACE reads. Seen here are approximately 400,000 distinct CDR3 sequences, 5.1% observed once, and the top ten hold 2% to 3%. Germline V lookup: CDR1 SGHKS, CDR2 YYEKEE (reference sequence). The V and J ends lost 2 bases and 2 bases respectively, with 8 bases between them. The CDR3 has 13 amino acids.

This specimen consisted of whole blood, obtained in connection with sensitization to the hapten diphenylcyclopropenone (DPC). The chain uses TRBV5-5 and TRBJ2-7; D is unclear. The TCR originated in a woman between 50 and 59 years old with alopecia areata. Some clones in this sample may be carry-over from other donors' samples. DNA for the CDR3: TGTGCCAGCAGCTTAACGGACCCCTACGAGCAGTACTTC. Residues: CASSLTDPYEQYF.